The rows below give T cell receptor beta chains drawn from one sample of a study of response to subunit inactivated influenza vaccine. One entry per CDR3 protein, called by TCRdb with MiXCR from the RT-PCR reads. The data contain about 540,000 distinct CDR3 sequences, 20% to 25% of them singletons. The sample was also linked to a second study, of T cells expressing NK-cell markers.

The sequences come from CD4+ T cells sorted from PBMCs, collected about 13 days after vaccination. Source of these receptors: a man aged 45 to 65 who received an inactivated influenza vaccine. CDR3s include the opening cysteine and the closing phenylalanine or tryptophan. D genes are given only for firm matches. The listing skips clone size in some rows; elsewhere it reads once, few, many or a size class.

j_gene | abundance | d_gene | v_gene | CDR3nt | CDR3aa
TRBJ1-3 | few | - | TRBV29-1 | TGCAGCGTTGTGGACGGAGTCTCTGGAAACACCATATATTTT | CSVVDGVSGNTIYF
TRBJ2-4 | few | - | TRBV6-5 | TGTGCCAGCAGTTATAAGGGGGACATACTCGGCAAAAACATTCAGTACTTC | CASSYKGDILGKNIQYF
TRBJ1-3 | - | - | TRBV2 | TGTGCCAGCAGTGCCCGGGACCGACGGTCTGGAAACACCATATATTTT | CASSARDRRSGNTIYF
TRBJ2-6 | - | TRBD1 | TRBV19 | TGTGCCAGTAGTATTCGAGGGACAGGGAATTCTGGGGCCAACGTCCTGACTTTC | CASSIRGTGNSGANVLTF
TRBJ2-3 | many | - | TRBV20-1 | TGCAGTGCTAAATGGGCCCCGAACACAGATACGCAGTATTTT | CSAKWAPNTDTQYF
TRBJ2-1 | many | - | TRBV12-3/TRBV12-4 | TGTGCCAGCAGCCCCAGACAGAACAATGAGCAGTTCTTC | CASSPRQNNEQFF
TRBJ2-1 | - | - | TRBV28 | TGTGCCAGCAGGCAGAGACGGACAAATGAGCAGTTCTTC | CASRQRRTNEQFF
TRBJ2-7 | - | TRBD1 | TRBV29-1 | TGCAGCGGGGGACAGAATACCTACGAGCAGTACTTC | CSGGQNTYEQYF
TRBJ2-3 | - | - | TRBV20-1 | TGCAGTGCTAGAGTTGACATCACAGATACGCAGTATTTT | CSARVDITDTQYF
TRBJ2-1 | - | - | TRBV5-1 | TGCGCCAGCAGCTTGGGTGGGGACTTGCACTACAATGAGCAGTTCTTC | CASSLGGDLHYNEQFF
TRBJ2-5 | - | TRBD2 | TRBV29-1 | TGCAGCGGAACTAGCGGGATCCAGTACTTC | CSGTSGIQYF
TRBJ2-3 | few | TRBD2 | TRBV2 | TGTGCCAGCAGTGTCCGGGAGGCTAGCACAGATACGCAGTATTTT | CASSVREASTDTQYF
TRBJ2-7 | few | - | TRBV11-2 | TGTGCCAGCAGCTTAGTAGCCGGCTTCTACGAGCAGTACTTC | CASSLVAGFYEQYF
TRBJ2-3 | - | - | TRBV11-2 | TGTGCCAGCAGCTTAGATCTGGCGGGGACAGATACGCAGTATTTT | CASSLDLAGTDTQYF
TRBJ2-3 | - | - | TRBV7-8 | TGTGCCAGCAGCTTATCGGACTCTACGCAGTATTTT | CASSLSDSTQYF
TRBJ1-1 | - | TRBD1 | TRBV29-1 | TGCAGCGCAAATACCTGGACAGGGAACACTGAAGCTTTCTTT | CSANTWTGNTEAFF
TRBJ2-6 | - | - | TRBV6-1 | TGTGCCAGCACTATAGGGGTATCGCACACTGGGGCCAACGTCCTGACTTTC | CASTIGVSHTGANVLTF
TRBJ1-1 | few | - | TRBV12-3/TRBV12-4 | TGTGCCAGCAGTTTAGGGCAGGGTTTTGGTGAAGCTTTCTTT | CASSLGQGFGEAFF
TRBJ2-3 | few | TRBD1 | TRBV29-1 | TGCAGCGTTGAAGGGGATCGGGACAGGGGTGGTCCAGATACGCAGTATTTT | CSVEGDRDRGGPDTQYF
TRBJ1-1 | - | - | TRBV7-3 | TGTGCCAGCAGCTTATTAGGGCAGGGAACTGAAGCTTTCTTT | CASSLLGQGTEAFF
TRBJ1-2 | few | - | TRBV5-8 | TGTGCCAGCAGCTTGGGACAGGAACTAGCCTACTATGGCTACACCTTC | CASSLGQELAYYGYTF
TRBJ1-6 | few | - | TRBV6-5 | TGTGCCAGCAGGATGATCAATTCACCCCTCCACTTT | CASRMINSPLHF
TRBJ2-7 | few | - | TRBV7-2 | TGTGCCAGCATCAAGCGACCGGGACACTTCTACGAGCAGTACTTC | CASIKRPGHFYEQYF
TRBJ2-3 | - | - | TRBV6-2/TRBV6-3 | TGTGCCAGCAGCCGGGTGAGGGATACGCAGTATTTT | CASSRVRDTQYF
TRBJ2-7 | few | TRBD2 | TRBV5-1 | TGCGCCAGCAGCGCCACTAGCGCAGGGGAGCAGTACTTC | CASSATSAGEQYF
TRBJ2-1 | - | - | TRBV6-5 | TGTGCCAGCAGTTACTCCTGGAGCTCCTACAATGAGCAGTTCTTC | CASSYSWSSYNEQFF
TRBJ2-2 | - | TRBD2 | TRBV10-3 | TGTGCCAGCCGGGGGGACTTCAACACCGGGGAGCTGTTTTTT | CASRGDFNTGELFF
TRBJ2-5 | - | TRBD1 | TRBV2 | TGTGCCAGCAGTGCGACAGGGGGCATCCAGTACTTC | CASSATGGIQYF
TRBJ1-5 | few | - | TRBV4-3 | TGCGCCAGCAGCCAAGATGTGGGGGGCCTTGGGGCGCGGGGTCAGCCCCAGCATTTT | CASSQDVGGLGARGQPQHF
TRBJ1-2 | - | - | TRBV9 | TGTGCCAGCAGCGCGACAGGATATGGCTACACCTTC | CASSATGYGYTF
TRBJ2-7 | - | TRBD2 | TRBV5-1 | TGCGCCAGCAGCCGACTAGCGGGGGTGGACTACGAGCAGTACTTC | CASSRLAGVDYEQYF
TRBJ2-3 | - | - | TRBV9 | TGTGCCAGCAGCGCCCATGGCGTAGCGTGGAGCACAGATACGCAGTATTTT | CASSAHGVAWSTDTQYF
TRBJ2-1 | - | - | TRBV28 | TGTGCCAGCAGTTTAGGAGTGCCAATTCTAATCGGTGAGCAGTTCTTC | CASSLGVPILIGEQFF
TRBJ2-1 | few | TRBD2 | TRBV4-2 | TGTGCCAGCAGCCATGAAACTAGCGGGAGGGCCGAGCAGTTCTTC | CASSHETSGRAEQFF
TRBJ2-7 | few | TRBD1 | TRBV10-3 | TGTGCCATCAGTGACCCGGAACAGGGGGCTTACGAGCAGTACTTC | CAISDPEQGAYEQYF
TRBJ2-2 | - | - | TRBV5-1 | TGCGCCAGCAGCCAATGGTGGGAATTGGGCACCGGGGAGCTGTTTTTT | CASSQWWELGTGELFF
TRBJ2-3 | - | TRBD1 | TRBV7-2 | TGTGCCAGCAGCTCCTACAGGTCGGGACAGAAGTATTTT | CASSSYRSGQKYF
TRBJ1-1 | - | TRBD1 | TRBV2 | TGTGCCAGCAGTGAAACAGGGGTCTCTGTGGGGGCTTTCTTT | CASSETGVSVGAFF
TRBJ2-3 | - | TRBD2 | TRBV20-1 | TGCAGTGCTGTACTAGCGGGAGTCAGAGATACGCAGTATTTT | CSAVLAGVRDTQYF
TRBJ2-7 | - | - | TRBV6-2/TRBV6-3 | TGTGCCAGCAGTTATAATTCGATGGCGATCGTCTCCTACGAGCAGTACTTC | CASSYNSMAIVSYEQYF
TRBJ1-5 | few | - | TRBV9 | TGTGCCAGCAGCGTAGGGACTGTAGGGCAGCCCCAGCATTTT | CASSVGTVGQPQHF
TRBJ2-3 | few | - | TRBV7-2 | TGTGCCAGCAGCCGAGGATGGAGGCAGAGGAGCACAGATACGCAGTATTTT | CASSRGWRQRSTDTQYF
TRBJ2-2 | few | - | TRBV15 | TGTGCCACCAGCAGAGATGTCGGGGAGTCGAGGGAGCTGTTTTTT | CATSRDVGESRELFF
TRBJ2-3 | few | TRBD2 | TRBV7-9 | TGTGCCAGCAGCCCTTATCGGGGGGGCAGCACAGATACGCAGTATTTT | CASSPYRGGSTDTQYF
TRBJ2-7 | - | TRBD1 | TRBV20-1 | TGCAGTGCACACAGGGGGTTATTGGCCGAGCAGTACTTC | CSAHRGLLAEQYF
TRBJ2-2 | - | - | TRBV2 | TGTGCCAGCAGTGAAGCATCAACCACCGGGGAGCTGTTTTTT | CASSEASTTGELFF
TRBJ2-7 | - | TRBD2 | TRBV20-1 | TGCAGTGCAACCGGGACTAGCGGGAGGAGCTCCTACGAGCAGTACTTC | CSATGTSGRSSYEQYF
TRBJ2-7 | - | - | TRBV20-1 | TGCAGTGCTAGTGGTTGGGGGGGGGCCTCTTTTTACGAGCAGTACTTC | CSASGWGGASFYEQYF
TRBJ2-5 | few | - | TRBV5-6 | TGTGCCAGCAGTTTTGGGATCGAGCCCACCCAGACCCAGTACTTC | CASSFGIEPTQTQYF
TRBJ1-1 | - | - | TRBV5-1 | TGCGCCAGCCAGGTTGGTTCGGACACTGAAGCTTTCTTT | CASQVGSDTEAFF
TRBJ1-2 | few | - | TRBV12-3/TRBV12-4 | TGTGCCAGCAGTCGAGGACTTGTGGTTTATGGCTACACCTTC | CASSRGLVVYGYTF
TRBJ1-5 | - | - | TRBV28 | TGTGCCAGCAGGTCCTCACAGGGCGGCAATCAGCCCCAGCATTTT | CASRSSQGGNQPQHF
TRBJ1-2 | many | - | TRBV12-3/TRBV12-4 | TGTGCCAGCAGTCTGGGGGGGTCCTATGGCTACACCTTC | CASSLGGSYGYTF
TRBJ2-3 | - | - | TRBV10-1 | TGCGCCAGAATGCCGTACGTGACAGCATACGGGGCAGATACGCAGTATTTT | CARMPYVTAYGADTQYF
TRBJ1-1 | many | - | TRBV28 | TGTGCCAGCAGGAGGACATCTCTCAACACTGAAGCTTTCTTT | CASRRTSLNTEAFF